A single sample gave rise to the 2 T cell receptor beta chains below, sequenced in a study of OX40 agonist ivuxolimab in advanced cancers. Library preparation was by the immunoSEQ multiplex PCR assay. This immuneACCESS table, as held by TCRdb, lists in-frame sequences with V and J called but not all clones. Of the missing ones, under half trace to an unresolved V gene in checked studies; the others have no known cause. The sample table holds about 77,000 clones, of which around nine tenths were seen once. The ten largest clones capture over 2.5% of the sample. Sequencing used CD4+ or CD8+ T cells sorted from blood, obtained in a trial of the OX40 agonist ivuxolimab. These receptors were collected from an adult with an advanced solid tumor such as melanoma, head and neck, liver or kidney cancer.

The chain has TRBV19 and TRBJ1-5; no reliable D call. This CDR3 has 17 amino acids. V was cut by 8 bases and J by 0 bases, with 20 bases left in between. Germline CDR1 is LNHDA and CDR2 is SQIVND (reference sequence). The CDR3 coding sequence is TGTGCCAGTGGGCTCCGGGTCCTAAGAGGTAGCAATCAGCCCCAGCATTTT. Translating it yields CASGLRVLRGSNQPQHF.

The V and J genes are TRBV29-1 and TRBJ2-3; D uncertain. Germline V lookup: CDR1 SQVTM, CDR2 ANQGSEA. V was clipped by 0 bases and J by 8 bases, with 6 bases between them. CDR3 length: 11 residues. Written as DNA, the CDR3 is TGCAGCGTTGAAGATCTTGGTACGCAGTATTTT. Translation gives CSVEDLGTQYF.